The 27 T cell receptor beta chains in this list originate from one sample, sequenced in a study of shared clonotypes between healthy human individuals (dated by TCRdb to the early 2020s). The library came from the immunoSEQ multiplex PCR assay. Entries here come from immuneACCESS through TCRdb and include only in-frame sequences with V and J called. Some clones fail to appear in such tables; in the studies checked, an unresolved V gene covers under half of the shortfall, and the cause of the remainder is unknown. The sample contains more than 450,000 clones, about four fifths of them found a single time. The ten most abundant clones make up under 15% of the sample. The sample consisted of PBMCs. All receptors derive from a middle-aged woman in good health. Some clones in this sample may be carry-over from other donors' samples.

This rearrangement joins TRBV11-2 to TRBJ2-1; maybe TRBD2 (6 bases). Per germline, CDR1 SGHAT and CDR2 FQNNGV. This CDR3 has 13 residues. The V and J ends lost 4 bases and 4 bases respectively, with 8 bases between them. The CDR3 nucleotides read TGTGCCAGCAGCTCGGGACTTTACAATGAGCAGTTCTTC. It encodes CASSSGLYNEQFF.

This clone has a single count. The V call is TRBV9, the J call TRBJ2-3; 9 positions agree with TRBD1. Germline CDR1 reads SGDLS; CDR2 reads YYNGEE. There are 16 residues in the CDR3. Losses at the gene ends were 0 bases for V and 2 bases for J; bases not matched to a gene: 4. CDR3 DNA: TGTGCCAGCAGCGTAGTCGACAGGGGGTCCACAGATACGCAGTATTTT. It specifies CASSVVDRGSTDTQYF.

The chain combines TRBV25-1 with TRBJ2-7, with TRBD1 as a possible D gene (5 bases). Looked up from germline, CDR1 is MGHDK and CDR2 is SYGVNS. This CDR3 is 13 amino acids long. V was trimmed by 4 bases and J by 2 bases, leaving 9 bases between them. The DNA for the CDR3 is TGTGCCAGCAGTGGGACATCCACCTACGAGCAGTACTTC. It encodes CASSGTSTYEQYF.

This sequence joins TRBV5-1 and TRBJ2-1; tentative D call: TRBD1 (5 bases). The length of the CDR3 is 14 residues. Per germline, CDR1 SGHRS and CDR2 YFSETQ. Between the trimmed V and J ends, which lost 5 bases and 6 bases, there was a span of 15 bases. The CDR3 DNA reads as TGCGCCAGCAGAGCAGGGTCCGTGGGCAATGAGCAGTTCTTC. Translated, it gives CASRAGSVGNEQFF.

This clone was observed a few times. The rearrangement links TRBV19 to TRBJ2-1; D could derive from TRBD1 or TRBD2 (6 bases each). This CDR3 region has 15 residues. V shed 3 bases and J shed 3 bases, with 12 bases lying between them. Germline assignment: CDR1 LNHDA and CDR2 SQIVND (reference sequence). CDR3 loop: CASSIGGTNYNEQFF. For the CDR3, the DNA is TGTGCCAGTAGTATCGGGGGCACCAACTACAATGAGCAGTTCTTC.

This clone was counted at least ten times. This chain joins TRBV18 and TRBJ1-5, with 9 bases identical to TRBD1. From germline, CDR1 is KGHSH and CDR2 LQKENI. This CDR3 is 14 amino acids long. The trim removed 4 bases at V and 7 bases at J, leaving 5 bases unmatched. CDR3 bases: TGTGCCAGCTCACACAGGGGGCCGGGGCAGCCCCAGCATTTT. Its translation: CASSHRGPGQPQHF. The full variable domain, completed using reference TRBV18 and TRBJ1-5, is NAGVMQNPRHLVRRRGQEARLRCSPMKGHSHVYWYRQLPEEGLKFMVYLQKENIIDESGMPKERFSAEFPKEGPSILRIQQVVRGDSAAYFCASSHRGPGQPQHFGDGTRLSIL.

The CDR3 protein is CSVRRLAGSDEQFF. CDR3 nucleotides: TGCAGCGTCCGGAGACTAGCGGGAAGCGATGAGCAGTTCTTC. The rearrangement links TRBV29-1 to TRBJ2-1, with TRBD2 matching over 11 bases. The germline V gene has CDR1 SQVTM and CDR2 ANQGSEA. The length of the CDR3 is 14 residues. V shed 6 bases, J shed 8 bases, and the junction held 9 bases outside the gene matches.

The J gene is TRBJ2-5, the V gene TRBV4-1, with D unclear. CDR3 size: 9 residues. CDR1 MGHRA and CDR2 YSYEKL come from the germline V gene. V was cut by 6 bases and J by 4 bases, with 0 bases left in between. CDR3 protein: CASRETQYF. Here the CDR3 DNA reads TGCGCCAGCAGAGAGACCCAGTACTTC.

The chain carries TRBV30 and TRBJ1-5; no clear D. V lost 5 bases and J 6 bases, leaving 14 bases between the germline ends. This CDR3 contains 13 residues. Germline V gives CDR1 GTSNPN, CDR2 SVGIG (reference sequence). Here the CDR3 DNA reads TGTGCCTGGGATAAAGCCGGAGGTCAGCCCCAGCATTTT. It translates to CAWDKAGGQPQHF.

The rearrangement links TRBV14 to TRBJ1-2; weak D call: TRBD1 (6 bases). Germline CDR1 reads SGHDN; CDR2 reads FVKESK. V was trimmed by 7 bases and J by 4 bases, leaving 13 bases between them. CDR3 size: 13 residues. CDR3 DNA: TGTGCCAGCACCAAGGACAGCAGCTATGGCTACACCTTC. It encodes CASTKDSSYGYTF.

The chain employs TRBV4-1 and TRBJ2-1; D perhaps matches TRBD2 (5 bases). The CDR3 covers 14 residues. Trimming pared 4 bases from V and 4 bases from J, leaving 11 bases between. CDR1 and CDR2 (germline): MGHRA, YSYEKL. The CDR3 region is CASSRDERYNEQFF. The CDR3 region has the DNA TGCGCCAGCAGCCGAGATGAGCGGTACAATGAGCAGTTCTTC.

This clone was observed once. This chain links TRBV6-1 with TRBJ1-5; no reliable D call. Germline V CDR1 and CDR2: MNHNS, SASEGT. With 6 bases removed from V and 9 bases from J, the gap between germline ends came to 18 bases. This CDR3 comprises 14 residues. The CDR3 reads CASRPTPLPGPQHF. The CDR3 DNA follows: TGTGCCAGCAGACCCACCCCGCTTCCTGGGCCCCAGCATTTT.

The chain combines TRBV10-3 with TRBJ2-7; 7 bases fit TRBD1. In germline, CDR1 is ENHRY, CDR2 SYGVKD. There are 15 residues in the CDR3. V was pared by 0 bases and J by 1 base, with 3 bases of the junction left unmatched. The CDR3 bases are TGTGCCATCAGTGAGTCAAGGACAGGTTCCTACGAGCAGTACTTC. Amino acid sequence: CAISESRTGSYEQYF.

The chain has TRBV28 and TRBJ2-1; D may be TRBD2 (6 bases). The germline V gene encodes CDR1 MDHEN and CDR2 SYDVKM. Trimming stripped 2 bases from V and 0 bases from J, with 17 bases between. CDR3 size: 18 residues. Here the CDR3 DNA reads TGTGCCAGCAGTTTACCGGGTGCGGGATTAAGCTCCTACAATGAGCAGTTCTTC. Translating gives CASSLPGAGLSSYNEQFF.

V usage is TRBV11-2 and J usage is TRBJ2-7; weak D call: TRBD1 (6 bases). Trimming removed 3 bases at V and 2 bases at J, with 17 bases between. This CDR3 region has 16 residues. Germline CDR1 SGHAT, CDR2 FQNNGV. CDR3 DNA: TGTGCCAGCAGCTTTGGGACAAGTCGTATGACCTACGAGCAGTACTTC. This gives the protein CASSFGTSRMTYEQYF. The variable domain in full, with the rest retrieved from reference TRBV11-2 and TRBJ2-7, is EAGVAQSPRYKIIEKRQSVAFWCNPISGHATLYWYQQILGQGPKLLIQFQNNGVVDDSQLPKDRFSAERLKGVDSTLKIQPAKLEDSAVYLCASSFGTSRMTYEQYFGPGTRLTVT.

V and J are TRBV6-5 and TRBJ2-1; the match to TRBD2 covers 8 bases. This CDR3 is built from 13 residues. The junction had 2 bases not matched to a gene; V was cut back by 6 bases and J by 4 bases. In germline, CDR1 is MNHEY, CDR2 SVGAGI. CDR3 DNA sequence: TGTGCCAGCAGAGCGGGAGTTTACAATGAGCAGTTCTTC. Translated: CASRAGVYNEQFF.

The chain recombines TRBV7-2 with TRBJ1-4; D gene ambiguous. This CDR3 contains 14 residues. Germline V gene sequence: CDR1 SGHTA, CDR2 FQGNSA. Trimming stripped 4 bases from V and 4 bases from J, with 10 bases between. The CDR3 nucleotides read TGTGCCAGCAGCTCCGACGGATATAATGAAAAACTGTTTTTT. Its translation is CASSSDGYNEKLFF.

The V and J genes are TRBV2 and TRBJ2-1; 7 bases fit TRBD2. The germline gives CDR1 SNHLY, CDR2 FYNNEI. Trimming removed 3 bases from V and 0 bases from J; junction bases left unmatched: 5. The CDR3 has 16 residues. The CDR3 spells CASSEGRGSSYNEQFF. DNA of the CDR3: TGTGCCAGCAGTGAGGGGCGGGGGAGCTCCTACAATGAGCAGTTCTTC.

The rearrangement uses TRBV6-1 and TRBJ2-1, with 10 bases identical to TRBD2. The CDR3 length is 14 residues. Trimming cost V 5 bases and J 9 bases; bases outside gene matches: 7. CDR1 MNHNS and CDR2 SASEGT come from the germline V gene. The CDR3 coding sequence is TGTGCCAGCAGTCACCCTGCTAGCGGGGGTGAGCAGTTCTTC. This gives the protein CASSHPASGGEQFF.

Concerning this clone itself: A much larger clonotype is one base distant, so this may be a read error. Other DNA sequences in this sample translate to the same CDR3. This chain connects TRBV6-5 to TRBJ2-7; D might be TRBD1 (6 bases). This CDR3 spans 12 amino acids. The germline V gene has CDR1 MNHEY and CDR2 SVGAGI. V dropped 5 bases and J dropped 4 bases, with 9 bases sitting between them. CDR3 residues: CASSQQGYEQYF. CDR3 nucleotide sequence: TGTGCCAGCAGTCAACAGGGATACGAGCAGTACTTC.

The table lists this clone with a few counts. The chain is built from TRBV15 and TRBJ1-2; D is unclear. The CDR3 contains 14 residues. Looked up from germline, CDR1 is LNHNV and CDR2 is YYDKDF (reference sequence). Trimming cost V 0 bases and J 4 bases, with 9 bases left between them. CDR3 in DNA: TGTGCCACCAGCAGAGATAGGCAGGCCTATGGCTACACCTTC. Translated, it gives CATSRDRQAYGYTF.

This clone was seen a single time. The gene calls are TRBV9 and TRBJ2-2; no reliable D call. Germline V gene data show CDR1 as SGDLS and CDR2 as YYNGEE. V was cut by 0 bases and J by 0 bases, with 3 bases left in between. The CDR3 loop spans 14 amino acids. The CDR3 DNA sequence: TGTGCCAGCAGCGTAGCTACGAACACCGGGGAGCTGTTTTTT. This encodes CASSVATNTGELFF.

This sequence joins TRBV29-1 and TRBJ2-6; D remains ambiguous. Germline V gene data show CDR1 as SQVTM and CDR2 as ANQGSEA. V shed 3 bases and J shed 2 bases, with 8 bases lying between them. This CDR3 comprises 14 residues. The CDR3 sequence is CSVDVGTGANVLTF. CDR3 sequence (DNA): TGCAGCGTTGATGTTGGAACTGGGGCCAACGTCCTGACTTTC. The full variable domain, its missing parts supplied by reference TRBV29-1 and TRBJ2-6, is SAVISQKPSRDICQRGTSLTIQCQVDSQVTMMFWYRQQPGQSLTLIATANQGSEATYESGFVIDKFPISRPNLTFSTLTVSNMSPEDSSIYLCSVDVGTGANVLTFGAGSRLTVL.

The rearrangement links TRBV2 to TRBJ2-3, with 11 positions matching TRBD1. The germline V gene encodes CDR1 SNHLY and CDR2 FYNNEI. Losses at the gene ends were 5 bases for V and 4 bases for J; bases not matched to a gene: 8. This CDR3 is built from 16 residues. The CDR3 here is CASSRRTGGASDTQYF. The CDR3 region has the DNA TGTGCCAGCAGTAGGAGGACAGGGGGCGCGTCAGATACGCAGTATTTT. Using reference TRBV2 and TRBJ2-3 for the parts outside the CDR3, the full variable domain is EPEVTQTPSHQVTQMGQEVILRCVPISNHLYFYWYRQILGQKVEFLVSFYNNEISEKSEIFDDQFSVERPDGSNFTLKIRSTKLEDSAMYFCASSRRTGGASDTQYFGPGTRLTVL.

The V gene is TRBV5-4, the J gene TRBJ2-5; 7 positions agree with TRBD1. The CDR3 totals 13 residues. In germline, CDR1 is SGHNT, CDR2 YYREEE (reference sequence). The trim removed 4 bases at V and 1 base at J, leaving 1 base unmatched. The CDR3 spells CASSPGGQETQYF. DNA for the CDR3: TGTGCCAGCAGCCCAGGGGGCCAAGAGACCCAGTACTTC.

V usage is TRBV11-2 and J usage is TRBJ2-7, with D perhaps matching TRBD1 or TRBD2 (5 bases each). Germline V gene lookup returns CDR1 SGHAT and CDR2 FQNNGV. CDR3 size: 16 residues. V was shortened by 5 bases and J by 5 bases, with 22 bases between the two germline ends. The CDR3 DNA follows: TGTGCCAGCAGCAAAACTAGGGGCCGACTGGGGAACGAGCAGTACTTC. Translating it yields CASSKTRGRLGNEQYF.

The chain recombines TRBV5-1 with TRBJ2-3; D remains ambiguous. V was trimmed by 0 bases and J by 4 bases, leaving 9 bases between them. The CDR3 is 14 amino acids. Germline assignment: CDR1 SGHRS and CDR2 YFSETQ. The CDR3 DNA is TGCGCCAGCAGCTTGGAACATGGGTCAGATACGCAGTATTTT. Its protein is CASSLEHGSDTQYF.